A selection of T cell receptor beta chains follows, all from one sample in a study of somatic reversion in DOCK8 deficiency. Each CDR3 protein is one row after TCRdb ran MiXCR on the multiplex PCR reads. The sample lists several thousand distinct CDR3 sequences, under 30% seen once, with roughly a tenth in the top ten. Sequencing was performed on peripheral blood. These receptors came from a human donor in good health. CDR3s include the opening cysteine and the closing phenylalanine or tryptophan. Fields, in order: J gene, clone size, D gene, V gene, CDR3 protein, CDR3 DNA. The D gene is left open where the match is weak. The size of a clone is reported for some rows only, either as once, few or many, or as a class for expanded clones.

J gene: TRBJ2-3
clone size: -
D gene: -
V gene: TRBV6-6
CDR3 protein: CASSYGRASTDTQYF
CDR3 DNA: TGTGCCAGCAGTTACGGGCGGGCGTCAACAGATACGCAGTATTTT

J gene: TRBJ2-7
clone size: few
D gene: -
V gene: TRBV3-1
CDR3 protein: CASSQVDRSYEQYF
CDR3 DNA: TGTGCCAGCAGCCAAGTGGACCGGAGCTACGAGCAGTACTTC

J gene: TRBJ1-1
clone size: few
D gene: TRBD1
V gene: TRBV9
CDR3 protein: CASSALQGAHTEAFF
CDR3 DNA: TGTGCCAGCAGCGCACTACAGGGGGCCCACACTGAAGCTTTCTTT

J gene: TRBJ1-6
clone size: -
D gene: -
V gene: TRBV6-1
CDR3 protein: CASSDRGDSPLHF
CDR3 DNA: TGTGCCAGCAGCGACCGCGGGGATTCACCCCTCCACTTT

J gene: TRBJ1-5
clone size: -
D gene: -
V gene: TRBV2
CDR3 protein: CASSGRRDIVTQPQHF
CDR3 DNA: TGTGCCAGCAGTGGTCGGCGGGACATAGTGACTCAGCCCCAGCATTTT

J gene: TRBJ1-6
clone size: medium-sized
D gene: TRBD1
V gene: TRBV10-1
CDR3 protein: CANEGGNPGQGTNNSPLHF
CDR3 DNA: TGCGCCAATGAAGGGGGAAACCCGGGACAGGGGACAAATAATTCACCCCTCCACTTT

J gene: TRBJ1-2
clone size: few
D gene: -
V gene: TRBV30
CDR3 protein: CAWTGGAHGYTF
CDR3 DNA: TGTGCCTGGACGGGGGGGGCACACGGCTACACCTTC

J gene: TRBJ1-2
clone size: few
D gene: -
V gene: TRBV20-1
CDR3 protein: CSARPGYYGYTF
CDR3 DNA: TGCAGTGCTCGACCAGGGTACTATGGCTACACCTTC

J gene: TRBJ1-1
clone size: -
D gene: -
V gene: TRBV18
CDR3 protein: CASSPLTGNTEAFF
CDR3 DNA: TGTGCCAGCTCACCACTGACGGGCAACACTGAAGCTTTCTTT

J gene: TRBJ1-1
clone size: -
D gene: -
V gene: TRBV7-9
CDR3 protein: CASSYRVGTEAFF
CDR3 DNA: TGTGCCAGCAGCTACAGGGTGGGGACTGAAGCTTTCTTT

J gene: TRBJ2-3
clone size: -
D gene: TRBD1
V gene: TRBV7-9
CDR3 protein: CASSSRTGRTDTQYF
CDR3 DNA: TGTGCCAGCAGCTCGAGGACAGGGCGCACAGATACGCAGTATTTT

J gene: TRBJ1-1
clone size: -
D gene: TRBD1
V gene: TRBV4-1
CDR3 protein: CASSQDPGRGTEAFF
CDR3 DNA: TGCGCCAGCAGCCAAGATCCGGGCAGGGGGACTGAAGCTTTCTTT

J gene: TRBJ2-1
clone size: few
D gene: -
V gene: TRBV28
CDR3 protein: CASQVASQFF
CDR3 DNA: TGTGCCTCACAGGTAGCGTCCCAGTTCTTC

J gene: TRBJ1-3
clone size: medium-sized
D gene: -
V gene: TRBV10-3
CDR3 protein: CAISEGRDGTIYF
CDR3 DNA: TGTGCCATCAGTGAGGGGAGGGACGGCACCATATATTTT

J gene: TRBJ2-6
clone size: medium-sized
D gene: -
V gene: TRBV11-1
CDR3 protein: CASSYGFSGANVLTF
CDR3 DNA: TGTGCCAGCAGCTATGGCTTCTCTGGGGCCAACGTCCTGACTTTC

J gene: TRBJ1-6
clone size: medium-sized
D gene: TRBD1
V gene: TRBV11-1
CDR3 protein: CASSLKPRDSYSPLHF
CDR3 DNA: TGTGCCAGCAGCCTAAAACCGCGGGACAGCTATTCACCCCTCCACTTT

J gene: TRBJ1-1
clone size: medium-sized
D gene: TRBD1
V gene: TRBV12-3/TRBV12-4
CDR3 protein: CASSLRTGPMNTEAFF
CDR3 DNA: TGTGCCAGCAGTTTACGGACAGGTCCCATGAACACTGAAGCTTTCTTT

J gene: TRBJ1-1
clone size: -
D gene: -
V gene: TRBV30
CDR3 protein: CAWSVGPMGENTEAFF
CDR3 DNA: TGTGCCTGGAGTGTCGGGCCCATGGGAGAGAACACTGAAGCTTTCTTT

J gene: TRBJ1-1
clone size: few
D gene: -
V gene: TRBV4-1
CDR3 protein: CASSPQTMNTEAFF
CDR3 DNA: TGCGCCAGCAGCCCGCAGACCATGAACACTGAAGCTTTCTTT

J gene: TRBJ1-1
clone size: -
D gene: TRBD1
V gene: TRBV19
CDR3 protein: CASSSRTGGLTEAFF
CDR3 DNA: TGTGCCAGTAGCTCCCGGACAGGGGGGTTGACTGAAGCTTTCTTT

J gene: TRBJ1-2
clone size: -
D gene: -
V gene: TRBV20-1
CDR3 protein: CSASTGAEGYTF
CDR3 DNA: TGCAGTGCTAGTACCGGGGCGGAGGGCTACACCTTC

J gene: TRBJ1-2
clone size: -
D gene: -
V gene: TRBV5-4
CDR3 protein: CASSLVGGEGMNGYTF
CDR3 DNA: TGTGCCAGCAGCTTGGTAGGGGGTGAAGGGATGAACGGCTACACCTTC

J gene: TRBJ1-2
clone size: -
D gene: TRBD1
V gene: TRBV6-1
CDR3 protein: CASRPRPQGANSPHSYGYTF
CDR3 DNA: TGTGCCAGCAGGCCCCGACCTCAGGGGGCAAATTCACCACATTCCTATGGCTACACCTTC

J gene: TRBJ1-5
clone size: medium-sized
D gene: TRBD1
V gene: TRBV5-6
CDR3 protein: CASSPGQVGPQHF
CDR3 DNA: TGTGCCAGCAGCCCAGGACAGGTCGGGCCCCAGCATTTT

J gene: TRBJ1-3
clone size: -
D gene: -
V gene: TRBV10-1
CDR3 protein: CASSLTRGFGAGNTTYF
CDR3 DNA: -

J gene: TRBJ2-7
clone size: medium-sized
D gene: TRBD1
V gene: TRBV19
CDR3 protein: CASSPGTGVDEQYF
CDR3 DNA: TGTGCCAGTAGCCCCGGGACAGGGGTGGACGAGCAGTACTTC

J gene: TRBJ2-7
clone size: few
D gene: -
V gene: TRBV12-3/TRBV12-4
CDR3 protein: CVSSSHETVNEQYF
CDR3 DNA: TGTGTCAGCAGTTCCCATGAGACAGTCAACGAGCAGTACTTC

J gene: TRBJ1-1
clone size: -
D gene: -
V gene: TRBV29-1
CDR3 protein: CSVTLGYTEAFF
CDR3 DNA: TGCAGCGTTACACTAGGGTACACTGAAGCTTTCTTT

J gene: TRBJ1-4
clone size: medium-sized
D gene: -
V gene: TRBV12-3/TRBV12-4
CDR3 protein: CASSFGVEKLFF
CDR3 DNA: TGTGCCAGCAGTTTCGGGGTTGAAAAACTGTTTTTT

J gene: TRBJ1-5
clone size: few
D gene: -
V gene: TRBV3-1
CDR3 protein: CASSPRAGGHQPQHF
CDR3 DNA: TGTGCCAGCAGTCCCAGGGCCGGGGGGCATCAGCCCCAGCATTTT

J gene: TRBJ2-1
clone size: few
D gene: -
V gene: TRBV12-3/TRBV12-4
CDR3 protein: CASSFQGSYNEQFF
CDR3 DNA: TGTGCCAGCAGTTTCCAGGGCTCCTACAATGAGCAGTTCTTC

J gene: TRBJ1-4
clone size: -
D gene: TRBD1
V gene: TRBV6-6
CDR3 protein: CASTPDRGNEEKLFF
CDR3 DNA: TGTGCCAGCACCCCAGACAGGGGTAATGAAGAAAAACTGTTTTTT

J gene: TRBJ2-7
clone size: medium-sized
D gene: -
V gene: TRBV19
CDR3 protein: CASSMDNSYEQYF
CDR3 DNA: TGTGCCAGTAGTATGGACAACTCCTACGAGCAGTACTTC

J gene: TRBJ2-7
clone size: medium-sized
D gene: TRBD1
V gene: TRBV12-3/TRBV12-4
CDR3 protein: CASSLAGGSYEQYF
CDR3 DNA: TGTGCCAGCAGTTTGGCAGGGGGCTCCTACGAGCAGTACTTC

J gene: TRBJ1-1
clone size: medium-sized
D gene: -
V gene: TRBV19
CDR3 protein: CASGHSRDYTEAFF
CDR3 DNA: TGTGCCAGCGGGCATTCTAGGGACTACACTGAAGCTTTCTTT

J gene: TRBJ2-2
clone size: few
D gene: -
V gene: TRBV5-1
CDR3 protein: CASSITGAGELFF
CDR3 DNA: TGCGCCAGCAGCATTACAGGTGCCGGGGAGCTGTTTTTT

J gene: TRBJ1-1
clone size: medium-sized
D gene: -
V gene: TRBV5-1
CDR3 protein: CASSNRGPNTEAFF
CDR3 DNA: TGCGCCAGCAGCAACCGGGGCCCGAACACTGAAGCTTTCTTT

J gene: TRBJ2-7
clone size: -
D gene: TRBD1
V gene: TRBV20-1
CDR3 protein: CSAPGTGGFYEQYF
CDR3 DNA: TGCAGTGCCCCAGGGACAGGGGGCTTCTACGAGCAGTACTTC

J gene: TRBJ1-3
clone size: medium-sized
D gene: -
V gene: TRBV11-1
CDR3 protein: CASSLPGNTIYF
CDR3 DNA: TGTGCCAGCAGCTTACCGGGAAACACCATATATTTT

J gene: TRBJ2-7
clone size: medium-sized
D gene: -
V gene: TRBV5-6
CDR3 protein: CASSFSGLYEQYF
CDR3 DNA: TGTGCCAGCAGCTTTTCAGGGCTCTACGAGCAGTACTTC

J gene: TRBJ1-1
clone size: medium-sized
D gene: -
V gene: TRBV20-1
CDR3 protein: CSARDQGRTDTEAFF
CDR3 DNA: TGCAGTGCTAGAGATCAAGGTCGGACGGACACTGAAGCTTTCTTT

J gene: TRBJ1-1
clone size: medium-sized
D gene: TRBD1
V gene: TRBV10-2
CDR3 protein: CASSADSGGLNTEAFF
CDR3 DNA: TGCGCCAGCAGTGCCGATTCAGGGGGTTTGAACACTGAAGCTTTCTTT

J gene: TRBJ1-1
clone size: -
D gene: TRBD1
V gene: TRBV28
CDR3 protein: CASSPGTGGLEAFF
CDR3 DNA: TGTGCCAGCAGTCCCGGGACAGGGGGCCTTGAAGCTTTCTTT

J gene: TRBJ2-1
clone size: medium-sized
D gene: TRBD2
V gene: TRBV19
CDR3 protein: CASSINLAGDLGNEQFF
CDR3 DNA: TGTGCCAGTAGTATAAATCTAGCGGGGGACCTCGGGAATGAGCAGTTCTTC

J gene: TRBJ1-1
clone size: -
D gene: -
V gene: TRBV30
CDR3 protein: CDWSVTLGDTDAFF
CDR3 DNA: TGTGACTGGAGTGTCACCTTGGGGGACACTGATGCTTTCTTT

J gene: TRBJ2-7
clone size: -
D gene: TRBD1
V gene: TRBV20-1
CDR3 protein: CSVGTAASYEQYF
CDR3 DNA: TGCAGTGTCGGGACAGCCGCATCCTACGAGCAGTACTTC

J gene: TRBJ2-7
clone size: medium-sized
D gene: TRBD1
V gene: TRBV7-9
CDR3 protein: CASSPPTGSYEQYF
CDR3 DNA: TGTGCCAGCAGCCCACCGACAGGGTCCTACGAGCAGTACTTC

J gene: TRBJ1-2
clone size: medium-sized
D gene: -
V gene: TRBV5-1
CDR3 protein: CASSFSQISNYGYTF
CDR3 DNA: TGCGCCAGCAGCTTTTCTCAGATCTCTAACTATGGCTACACCTTC

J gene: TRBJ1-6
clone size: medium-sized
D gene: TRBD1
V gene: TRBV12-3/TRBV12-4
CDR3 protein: CASSRGQLINSPLHF
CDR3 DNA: TGTGCCAGCAGTCGGGGACAGTTGATCAATTCACCCCTCCACTTT

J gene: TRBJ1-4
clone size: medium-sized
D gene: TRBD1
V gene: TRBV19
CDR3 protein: CASLPRTGTNEKLFF
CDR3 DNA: TGTGCCAGTTTACCTAGGACAGGTACTAATGAAAAACTGTTTTTT

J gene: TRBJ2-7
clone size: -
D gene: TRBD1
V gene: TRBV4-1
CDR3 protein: CASSTSGQGDYEQYF
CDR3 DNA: TGCGCCAGCAGCACGTCGGGACAGGGGGATTACGAGCAGTACTTC

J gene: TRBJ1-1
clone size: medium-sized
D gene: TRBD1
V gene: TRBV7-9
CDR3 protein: CASSLQQGGTEAFF
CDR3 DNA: TGTGCCAGCAGCTTACAGCAGGGGGGCACTGAAGCTTTCTTT

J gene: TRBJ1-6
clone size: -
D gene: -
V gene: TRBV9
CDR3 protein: CASSVGGDNSPLHF
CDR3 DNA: TGTGCCAGCAGCGTAGGAGGGGATAATTCACCCCTCCACTTT

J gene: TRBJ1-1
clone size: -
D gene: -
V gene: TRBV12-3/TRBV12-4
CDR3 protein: CASSFRGRGLVTNTEAFF
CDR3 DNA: TGTGCCAGCAGTTTCCGGGGCAGGGGTTTGGTAACGAACACTGAAGCTTTCTTT